Shown below are 23 T cell receptor beta chains from a single sample sequenced in a study of vaccination and CD4 T cells after COVID-19. Sequenced with the Oncomine TCR Beta short-read assay was DNA taken from cultured CD4+ T cells. TCRdb re-analysed the PCR reads in MiXCR, keeping a single row per CDR3 protein. This sample has over 10,000 distinct CDR3 sequences, with 60% found just once. These receptors' targets are unknown. The treatment is: approximately nine-day PBMC culture with coronavirus spike peptide pools or control peptides (ViraFEST assay). Sequences were obtained from CD4+ T cells from blood, cultured in vitro. The source is a human donor who had recovered from COVID-19.

V and J are TRBV20-1 and TRBJ2-7; 7 positions agree with TRBD1. The germline CDR1 and CDR2 sequences are DFQATT and SNEGSKA (reference sequence). Germline trimming cut 6 bases from V and 11 bases from J; bases unmatched to any gene: 13. The CDR3 totals 12 residues. The DNA for the CDR3 is TGCAGTGCCCTGGACAGGAACCTAAAGGAGTACTTC. Residues: CSALDRNLKEYF.

CDR3 sequence reads: CASSLLGQASSYNEQFF. As DNA, the CDR3 is TGTGCCAGCAGTTTACTCGGACAGGCGAGCTCCTACAATGAGCAGTTCTTC. The rearrangement links TRBV28 to TRBJ2-1; 7 positions agree with TRBD1. V was pared by 2 bases and J by 0 bases, with 7 bases of the junction left unmatched. The length of the CDR3 is 17 residues. In germline, CDR1 is MDHEN, CDR2 SYDVKM.

This clonotype was counted between two and nine times. The chain couples TRBV19 to TRBJ1-6; 9 nucleotides agree with TRBD1. From germline, CDR1 is LNHDA and CDR2 SQIVND (reference sequence). The V and J ends lost 9 bases and 9 bases, in that order; junction bases with no gene match: 9. This CDR3 has 14 residues. The CDR3 DNA sequence: TGTGCCAGCGCCCCGGACAGGGGCCGTTCACCCCTCCACTTT. Translating gives CASAPDRGRSPLHF. The whole variable domain, filled in from reference TRBV19 and TRBJ1-6, reads DGGITQSPKYLFRKEGQNVTLSCEQNLNHDAMYWYRQDPGQGLRLIYYSQIVNDFQKGDIAEGYSVSREKKESFPLTVTSAQKNPTAFYLCASAPDRGRSPLHFGNGTRLTVT.

The table lists this clonotype with a few counts. The CDR3 DNA follows: TGCGCCAGTAGGGGGACATTGGGACTAGTCCCCACCGGGGAGCTGTTTTTT. It translates to CASRGTLGLVPTGELFF. J is TRBJ2-2 and V is TRBV4-3, with 8 nucleotides matching TRBD2. This CDR3 region has 17 residues. The V gene's germline CDR1 is LGHNA and CDR2 YSLEER. V trimming: 9 bases; J trimming: 4 bases; junction bases outside the gene matches: 16.

V and J are TRBV11-3 and TRBJ2-3, with D maybe TRBD1 (6 bases). Germline V gives CDR1 SGHNT, CDR2 YENEEA. The CDR3 is 13 amino acids. Trimming stripped 0 bases from V and 7 bases from J, with 8 bases between. CDR3 sequence: CASSLEDSHTQYF. The CDR3 DNA reads TGTGCCAGCAGCTTAGAGGACAGCCATACGCAGTATTTT.

This sequence joins TRBV7-3 and TRBJ2-1; D gene unclear. Germline loops: CDR1 SGHTA, CDR2 FQGTGA. The CDR3 consists of 13 residues. V lost 5 bases and J 2 bases, leaving 7 bases between the germline ends. The CDR3 DNA reads TGTGCCAGCAGCCCGAGCCCCTACAATGAGCAGTTCTTC. It encodes CASSPSPYNEQFF.

In this sample, this clonotype turned up a few times. This sequence joins TRBV27 and TRBJ2-5; D uncertain. Germline assignment: CDR1 MNHEY and CDR2 SMNVEV (reference sequence). V dropped 4 bases and J dropped 4 bases, with 13 bases sitting between them. This CDR3 is 14 amino acids long. Here the CDR3 reads CASSSQTSRETQYF. CDR3 bases: TGTGCCAGCAGTTCGCAGACCTCCAGAGAGACCCAGTACTTC.

V gene TRBV10-3 combines with J gene TRBJ1-5; D ambiguous. The CDR3 extends over 13 amino acids. The germline V gene has CDR1 ENHRY and CDR2 SYGVKD. V lost 7 bases and J lost 0, with 7 bases in between. The CDR3, as DNA: TGTGCCATCAAAGATGGTAGCAATCAGCCCCAGCATTTT. Translated: CAIKDGSNQPQHF.

This chain connects TRBV2 to TRBJ1-1; TRBD1 is a possible D gene (5 bases). V was trimmed by 2 bases and J by 4 bases, leaving 8 bases between them. The germline CDR1 and CDR2 sequences are SNHLY and FYNNEI. The CDR3 runs to 13 residues. The CDR3 DNA is TGTGCCAGCAGTGAACGGGGGAGCACTGAAGCTTTCTTT. It yields the protein CASSERGSTEAFF.

This chain connects TRBV29-1 to TRBJ2-3, with D tentatively TRBD2 (6 bases). The CDR3 is made up of 15 amino acids. CDR1 and CDR2 from the germline V gene are SQVTM and ANQGSEA. V was clipped by 0 bases and J by 3 bases, with 13 bases between them. CDR3 in DNA: TGCAGCGTTGAAGATGTACGGGAGCGGACAGATACGCAGTATTTT. Translating gives CSVEDVRERTDTQYF.

The V gene is TRBV20-1, the J gene TRBJ1-5; no definite D call. The CDR3 covers 15 residues. Trimming removed 0 bases at V and 0 bases at J, with 9 bases between. CDR1 is DFQATT, CDR2 SNEGSKA, per germline (reference sequence). This CDR3 reads CSARDMSYSNQPQHF. The CDR3 bases are TGCAGTGCTAGAGATATGAGCTATAGCAATCAGCCCCAGCATTTT.

The chain carries TRBV10-3 and TRBJ2-7, with TRBD2 identical over 7 bases. Germline CDR1 is ENHRY and CDR2 is SYGVKD. The CDR3 is 13 amino acids. V trimming: 5 bases; J trimming: 3 bases; junction bases outside the gene matches: 4. CDR3 sequence reads: CAISRGVGYEQYF. Here the CDR3 DNA reads TGTGCCATCAGTCGGGGGGTCGGCTACGAGCAGTACTTC.

The chain carries TRBV9 and TRBJ1-2; a possible D gene is TRBD1 (5 bases). The CDR3 has 13 amino acids. The V gene's germline CDR1 is SGDLS and CDR2 YYNGEE. V was cut by 2 bases and J by 3 bases, with 8 bases left in between. DNA for the CDR3: TGTGCCAGCAGCGTTGGCAGGGACTATGGCTACACCTTC. Translation gives CASSVGRDYGYTF.

This sequence joins TRBV7-9 and TRBJ2-1, with D perhaps matching TRBD2 (5 bases). The CDR3 contains 17 residues. The V end was cut by 5 bases, the J end by 3 bases, with 20 bases between. CDR1 and CDR2 (germline): SEHNR, FQNEAQ (reference sequence). DNA of the CDR3: TGTGCCAGCAGCCCACCTGAGGGTCGGTTAGGCTACAATGAGCAGTTCTTC. Translated, it gives CASSPPEGRLGYNEQFF.

The V call is TRBV20-1, the J call TRBJ2-1; D remains unclear. Trimming left V 0 bases short and J 3 bases short, with 15 bases between. In germline, CDR1 is DFQATT, CDR2 SNEGSKA (reference sequence). This CDR3 region has 16 residues. The CDR3 DNA sequence: TGCAGTGCTAGAGATTTACGGACCGATCTCTACAATGAGCAGTTCTTC. Translated, it gives CSARDLRTDLYNEQFF.

The chain has TRBV6-1 and TRBJ1-4; the D is unclear. The germline CDR1 and CDR2 sequences are MNHNS and SASEGT. This CDR3 has 14 residues. With 0 bases removed from V and 8 bases from J, the gap between germline ends came to 10 bases. CDR3 nucleotide sequence: TGTGCCAGCAGTGAAGCTGGGGTTCGGGAAAAACTGTTTTTT. The encoded protein is CASSEAGVREKLFF.

The chain recombines TRBV6-5 with TRBJ1-6; D gene unclear. This CDR3 spans 15 amino acids. Per the germline V gene, CDR1 is MNHEY and CDR2 is SVGAGI. Between the trimmed V and J ends, which lost 0 bases and 4 bases, there was a span of 7 bases. The CDR3 bases are TGTGCCAGCAGTTACTCTGGTCGTTATAATTCACCCCTCCACTTT. It translates to CASSYSGRYNSPLHF.

The J gene is TRBJ1-3, the V gene TRBV11-2; no definite D call. The CDR3 consists of 11 residues. Per germline, CDR1 SGHAT and CDR2 FQNNGV. Trimming removed 5 bases from V and 4 bases from J, with 3 bases in between. The CDR3 bases are TGTGCCAGCAGCCAAGGAAACACCATATATTTT. Translation: CASSQGNTIYF. The full variable domain, completed using reference TRBV11-2 and TRBJ1-3, is EAGVAQSPRYKIIEKRQSVAFWCNPISGHATLYWYQQILGQGPKLLIQFQNNGVVDDSQLPKDRFSAERLKGVDSTLKIQPAKLEDSAVYLCASSQGNTIYFGEGSWLTVV.

The chain carries TRBV18 and TRBJ2-6, with TRBD1 matching 9 bases. J lost 0 bases, V lost 6 bases, and 12 bases had no gene match. Germline V gene lookup returns CDR1 KGHSH and CDR2 LQKENI. This CDR3 contains 19 residues. The DNA of the CDR3 is TGTGCCAGCTCGACCGGGTTGGGACAGGGCACCTCTGGGGCCAACGTCCTGACTTTC. Amino acid sequence: CASSTGLGQGTSGANVLTF.

V and J are TRBV7-2 and TRBJ2-7, with 7 bases that match TRBD2. CDR3 length: 16 residues. Per the germline V gene, CDR1 is SGHTA and CDR2 is FQGNSA. Trimming at V came to 6 bases and at J to 3 bases, leaving 14 bases not matched to a gene. The CDR3 is CASRARAGGSFYEQYF. The DNA of the CDR3 is TGTGCCAGCAGGGCTCGGGCGGGCGGGAGTTTCTACGAGCAGTACTTC.

This clonotype has just a few counts. V gene TRBV6-2 or TRBV6-3 combines with J gene TRBJ1-5; TRBD1 aligns across 8 bases. CDR3 length: 16 residues. Trimming cost V 4 bases and J 7 bases; bases outside gene matches: 12. Germline lookup yields CDR1 MNHEY and CDR2 SVGEGT. DNA of the CDR3: TGTGCCAGCAGTTCGGGGACAGGCCTGGGAAACCAGCCCCAGCATTTT. Translated: CASSSGTGLGNQPQHF.

The chain combines TRBV19 with TRBJ2-5, with D hard to call. The V and J ends lost 3 bases and 2 bases respectively, with 4 bases between them. This CDR3 contains 12 residues. The germline gives CDR1 LNHDA, CDR2 SQIVND (reference sequence). DNA for the CDR3: TGTGCCAGTAGTATGGGACAAGAGACCCAGTACTTC. This codes for CASSMGQETQYF.

This clonotype was recorded a few times. The chain couples TRBV20-1 to TRBJ1-5; TRBD1 matches at 8 bases. Germline V gene sequence: CDR1 DFQATT, CDR2 SNEGSKA (reference sequence). The CDR3 totals 14 residues. Trimming at V came to 1 base and at J to 9 bases, leaving 8 bases not matched to a gene. The DNA for the CDR3 is TGCAGTGCTAGAGCAACAGGGGGGAATTGGCCCCAGCATTTT. Translation: CSARATGGNWPQHF.